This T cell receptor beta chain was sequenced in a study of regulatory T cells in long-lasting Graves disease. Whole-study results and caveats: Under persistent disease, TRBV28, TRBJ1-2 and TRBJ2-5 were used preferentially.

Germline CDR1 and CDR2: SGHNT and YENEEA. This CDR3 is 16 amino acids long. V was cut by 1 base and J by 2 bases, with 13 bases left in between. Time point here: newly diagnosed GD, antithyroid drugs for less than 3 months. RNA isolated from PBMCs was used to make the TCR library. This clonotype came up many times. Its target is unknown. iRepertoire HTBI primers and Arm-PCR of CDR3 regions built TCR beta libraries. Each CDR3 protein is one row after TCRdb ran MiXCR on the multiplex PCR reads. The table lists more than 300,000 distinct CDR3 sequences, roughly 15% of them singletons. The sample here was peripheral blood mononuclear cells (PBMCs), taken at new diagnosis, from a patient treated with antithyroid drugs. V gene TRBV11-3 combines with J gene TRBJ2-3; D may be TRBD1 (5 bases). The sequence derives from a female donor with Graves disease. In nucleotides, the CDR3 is TGTGCCAGCAGCTTAGCAGCAGGGTTGAACACAGATACGCAGTATTTT. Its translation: CASSLAAGLNTDTQYF.